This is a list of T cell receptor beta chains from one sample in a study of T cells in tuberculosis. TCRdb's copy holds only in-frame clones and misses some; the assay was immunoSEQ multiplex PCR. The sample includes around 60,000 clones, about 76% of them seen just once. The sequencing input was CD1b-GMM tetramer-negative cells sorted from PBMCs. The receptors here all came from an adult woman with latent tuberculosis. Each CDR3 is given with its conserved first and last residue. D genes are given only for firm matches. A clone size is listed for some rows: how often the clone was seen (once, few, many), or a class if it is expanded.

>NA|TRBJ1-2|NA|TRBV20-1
CSAGEGDGYTF
TGCAGTGCTGGGGAAGGGGATGGCTACACCTTC
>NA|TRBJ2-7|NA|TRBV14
CASSQRGGTYEQYF
TGTGCCAGCAGCCAAAGGGGGGGAACCTACGAGCAGTACTTC
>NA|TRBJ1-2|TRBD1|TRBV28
CASSLPIGQGGGYTF
TGTGCCAGCAGTCTGCCAATCGGACAGGGGGGCGGCTACACCTTC
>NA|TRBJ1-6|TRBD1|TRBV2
CASRWTGSPLHF
TGTGCCAGCAGGTGGACAGGCTCACCCCTCCACTTT
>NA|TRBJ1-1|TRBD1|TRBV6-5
CASRRDRSFPEAFF
TGTGCCAGCAGGCGGGACAGGTCGTTTCCTGAAGCTTTCTTT
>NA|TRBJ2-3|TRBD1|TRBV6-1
CASMDRASTDTQYF
TGTGCCAGCATGGACAGGGCCAGCACAGATACGCAGTATTTT
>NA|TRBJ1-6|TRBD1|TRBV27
CASRPGGWNSPLHF
TGTGCCAGCAGACCAGGGGGCTGGAATTCACCCCTCCACTTT
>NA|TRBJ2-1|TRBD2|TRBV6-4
CASSDRRGNEQFF
TGTGCCAGCAGTGATAGGCGGGGGAATGAGCAGTTCTTC
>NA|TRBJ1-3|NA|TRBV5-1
CASSLEDTGNTIYF
TGCGCCAGCAGCTTGGAAGACACGGGAAACACCATATATTTT
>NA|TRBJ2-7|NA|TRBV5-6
CASSLGGGSYEQYF
TGTGCCAGCAGCTTGGGAGGTGGCTCCTACGAGCAGTACTTC
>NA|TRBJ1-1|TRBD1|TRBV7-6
CASSLGAGQGNTEAFF
TGTGCCAGCAGCTTAGGGGCTGGACAGGGGAACACTGAAGCTTTCTTT
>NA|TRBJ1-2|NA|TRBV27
CASSLVGQGGYTF
TGTGCCAGCAGTTTAGTAGGGCAGGGTGGCTACACCTTC
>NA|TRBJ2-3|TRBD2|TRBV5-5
CASSTPGTRTQYF
TGTGCCAGCAGCACCCCCGGGACTAGGACGCAGTATTTT
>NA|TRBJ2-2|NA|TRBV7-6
CASSLRRADTGGLFF
TGTGCCAGCAGCTTAAGACGCGCGGACACCGGGGGGCTGTTTTTT
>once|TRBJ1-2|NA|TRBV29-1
CSVIGQGQSYGYTF
TGCAGCGTTATCGGCCAGGGACAAAGTTATGGCTACACCTTC